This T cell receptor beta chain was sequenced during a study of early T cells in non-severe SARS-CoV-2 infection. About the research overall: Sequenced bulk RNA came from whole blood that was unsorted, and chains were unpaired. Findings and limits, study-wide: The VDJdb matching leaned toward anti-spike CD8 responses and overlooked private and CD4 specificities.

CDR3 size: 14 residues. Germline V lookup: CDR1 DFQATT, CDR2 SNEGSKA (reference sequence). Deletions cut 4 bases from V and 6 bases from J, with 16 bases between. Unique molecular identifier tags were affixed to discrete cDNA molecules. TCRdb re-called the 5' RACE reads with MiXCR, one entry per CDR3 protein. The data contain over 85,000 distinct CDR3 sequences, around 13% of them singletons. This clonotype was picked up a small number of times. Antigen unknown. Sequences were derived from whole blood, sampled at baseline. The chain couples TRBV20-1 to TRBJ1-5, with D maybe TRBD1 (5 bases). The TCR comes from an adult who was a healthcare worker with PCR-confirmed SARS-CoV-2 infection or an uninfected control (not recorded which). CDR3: CSANFPGQGQPQHF. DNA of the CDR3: TGCAGTGCTAACTTCCCTGGCCAGGGTCAGCCCCAGCATTTT.